This T cell receptor beta chain appears in the sequencing data of a study of blood T cell repertoires in COVID-19. Using immunoSEQ multiplex PCR, the repertoire was profiled, and TCRdb retains in-frame clones only, with some absent. In the table there are 430,000 or so clones, 88% of which are singletons. Trimming stripped 4 bases from V and 8 bases from J, with 17 bases between. CDR1 and CDR2 from the germline V gene are SGHDN and FVKESK. This CDR3 has 15 amino acids. The source is a woman aged 40 to 50 who had recovered from COVID-19. Sequenced input: PBMCs or T cells enriched from blood (not recorded which). This chain joins TRBV14 and TRBJ1-4, with a tentative D call TRBD1 (5 bases). The CDR3 region is CASSPWGVQGEKLFF. The CDR3 DNA is TGTGCCAGCAGCCCCTGGGGGGTCCAAGGGGAAAAACTGTTTTTT.